This T cell receptor beta chain was identified in a study of T-cell reconstitution after alpha-beta-depleted transplantation in children (dated by TCRdb to 2016 to 2017). Broadly, across the study: Using TCR repertoire profiling, the study quantitatively followed how T-cell immune reconstitution unfolded in children after TCRalphabeta/CD19-depleted allogeneic hematopoietic cell transplantation. Beyond this particular receptor, the publication reports: The high TCRbeta diversity at day 60 in some patients was ascribed to recipient T cells and intrathymic progenitors that had survived conditioning. Over subsequent months, a decline in hyperexpanded clone frequencies was noted, and after one year, T-cell counts and TCRbeta diversity were mostly ascribed to newly produced T cells. The apparently early recovery of alphabetaT-cell counts about two months after transplant reportedly depended on only several hundred rapidly expanded clones that came from non-depleted graft cells.

Inclusive of the bounding cysteine and phenylalanine, the CDR3 is 16 residues long. Solely the CDR3 DNA is kept, with 48 bases framed from the first base. V is pruned by 2 bases and J by 0 bases, leaving 3 bases of the junction without a gene match. The germline V gene provides CDR1 MNHEY and CDR2 SVGEGT. Worth noting for this clonotype: Its antigen is unknown. The sample holds no much larger clone one base away, and base qualities are not on file.

The library was built by means of PCR. The instrument given in TCRdb is Illumina HiSeq 2500. To normalize quantification of the TCRbeta repertoire, the TCR libraries were built with molecular barcoding that relied on unique molecular identifiers. Using fastp trimming at Q25 and MiXCR clonotype assembly, TCRdb reanalyzed the public sequencing data and kept in-frame beta chains. CDR3 protein sequences are deduplicated, and each keeps its most common genes and DNA. The sample table contains a few hundred thousand distinct CDR3 sequences; only one count was recorded for roughly 13% of them. 2% to 2.5% of the sample comes from the top ten. The treatment or condition tag for this specimen amounts to: allogeneic hematopoietic cell transplantation with graft depleted of TCRalphabeta T cells and CD19 B cells. The children who served as transplant recipients had been given grafts of TCRalphabeta/CD19-depleted allogeneic hematopoietic cells.

The receptor was isolated from a male patient younger than 18 who had a stem cell transplant for acute myeloid leukemia, so the T cells may come from the graft donor. This chain joins TRBV6-2 or TRBV6-3 to TRBJ1-5, and TRBD1 aligns with 8 junction nucleotides. The material sequenced was PBMCs, mostly from graft donor cells, taken 360 days after TCRalphabeta/CD19-depleted stem cell transplant. The CDR3 here reads CASSYQGAVSNQPQHF. In nucleotide form, the sequence is TGTGCCAGCAGTTACCAGGGGGCCGTTAGCAATCAGCCCCAGCATTTT.